Below are 27 T cell receptor beta chains sequenced from a single sample in a study of T-cell memory formation after mild COVID-19. TCRdb reanalysed the 5' RACE reads using MiXCR and keeps one entry per CDR3 protein. The profile shows about 280,000 distinct CDR3 sequences, 7.5% to 9.5% of them singletons. The source material was PBMCs or a T cell subset sorted from them (not recorded which). Source of these receptors: a young man who had mild COVID-19 (a few samples of this study predate the infection). Cell type and time point are not known.

This clonotype was detected a few times. The rearrangement links TRBV5-1 to TRBJ1-2; D is unresolved. The CDR3 sequence is 14 residues long. Germline lookup yields CDR1 SGHRS and CDR2 YFSETQ. V was shortened by 4 bases and J by 7 bases, with 17 bases between the two germline ends. For the CDR3, the DNA is TGCGCCAGCAGCCCCACGAGTTTATCGGCTGGCTACACCTTC. Translation gives CASSPTSLSAGYTF.

This clonotype occurred many times. The chain couples TRBV11-2 to TRBJ1-1; D is ambiguous. This CDR3 is built from 13 residues. CDR1 and CDR2 from the germline V gene are SGHAT and FQNNGV. V dropped 3 bases and J dropped 5 bases, with 10 bases sitting between them. CDR3 in DNA: TGTGCCAGCAGCTTGAACGGGGAGACTGAAGCTTTCTTT. Protein product: CASSLNGETEAFF.

This rearrangement joins TRBV29-1 to TRBJ2-3; no clear D gene. Trimming took off 3 bases at V and 2 bases at J, with 12 bases between the two ends. The CDR3 length is 14 residues. Germline loops: CDR1 SQVTM, CDR2 ANQGSEA. The CDR3 loop is CSVDATAYTDTQYF. CDR3 nucleotides: TGCAGCGTTGATGCGACGGCCTACACAGATACGCAGTATTTT.

The chain couples TRBV2 to TRBJ1-5; no definite D call. There are 16 residues in the CDR3. CDR1 and CDR2 (germline): SNHLY, FYNNEI. The ends were cut back, 7 bases at V and 5 bases at J, with 21 bases in the middle. This CDR3 reads CASTPPPGTADQPQHF. The CDR3 DNA reads TGTGCCAGCACCCCCCCTCCGGGTACGGCCGATCAGCCCCAGCATTTT.

The chain combines TRBV27 with TRBJ2-5; D gene ambiguous. Trimming removed 4 bases from V and 2 bases from J, with 11 bases in between. CDR3 length equals 14 residues. The germline CDR1 and CDR2 sequences are MNHEY and SMNVEV (reference sequence). The CDR3 region has the DNA TGTGCCAGCAGTTACGAAAGTCATCAAGAGACCCAGTACTTC. Translated, it gives CASSYESHQETQYF.

In this sample, this clonotype turned up many times. The chain recombines TRBV2 with TRBJ1-2; D is unclear. This CDR3 comprises 14 residues. V dropped 4 bases and J dropped 0 bases, with 9 bases sitting between them. Germline loops: CDR1 SNHLY, CDR2 FYNNEI. CDR3 region: CASSATVANYGYTF. Here the CDR3 DNA reads TGTGCCAGCAGTGCGACGGTCGCTAACTATGGCTACACCTTC. The variable domain in full, with the rest retrieved from reference TRBV2 and TRBJ1-2, is EPEVTQTPSHQVTQMGQEVILRCVPISNHLYFYWYRQILGQKVEFLVSFYNNEISEKSEIFDDQFSVERPDGSNFTLKIRSTKLEDSAMYFCASSATVANYGYTFGSGTRLTVV.

This clonotype was counted a few times. The rearrangement joins TRBV5-4 to TRBJ1-3, with 8 positions matching TRBD1. Germline V lookup: CDR1 SGHNT, CDR2 YYREEE (reference sequence). The CDR3 contains 16 residues. V was clipped by 0 bases and J by 5 bases; unmatched bases: 7. CDR3 bases: TGTGCCAGCAGCTTGGAACAGGGGGAGTTAAGAAACACCATATATTTT. It encodes CASSLEQGELRNTIYF.

As regards this clonotype: This clone may be a read error of a much larger clone one base away. V and J are TRBV24-1 and TRBJ2-1, with D possibly being TRBD1 or TRBD2 (5 bases each). The CDR3 has 16 residues. CDR1 and CDR2 from the germline V gene are KGHDR and SFDVKD. DNA for the CDR3: TGTGCCACCAGTGGACCGGGACGGCGCTTCTACACTGAGCAGTTCTTC. Protein: CATSGPGRRFYTEQFF.

The chain employs TRBV19 and TRBJ2-1, with a possible D match to TRBD2 (6 bases). The CDR3 is 13 residues long. Trimming shortened V by 6 bases and J by 8 bases, and 14 bases separated the two germline ends. Germline CDR1 and CDR2: LNHDA and SQIVND (reference sequence). The CDR3 bases are TGTGCCAGTAGGGGAGGACTGCCCCATGAGCAGTTCTTC. This encodes CASRGGLPHEQFF.

This clonotype was observed a few times. In DNA form, the CDR3 reads TGCGCCAGCACGCAGGAGACTAACACTGAAGCTTTCTTT. Protein: CASTQETNTEAFF. The chain carries TRBV5-1 and TRBJ1-1; D is unclear. Between the trimmed V and J ends, which lost 6 bases and 2 bases, there was a span of 11 bases. The CDR3 loop spans 13 amino acids. Germline CDR1 reads SGHRS; CDR2 reads YFSETQ.

The rearrangement links TRBV20-1 to TRBJ1-2; D uncertain. Germline V lookup: CDR1 DFQATT, CDR2 SNEGSKA (reference sequence). V was shortened by 0 bases and J by 3 bases, with 8 bases between the two germline ends. This CDR3 has 13 amino acids. CDR3 in DNA: TGCAGTGCTAGAGATAGGGAGTACTATGGCTACACCTTC. It translates to CSARDREYYGYTF.

The table lists this clonotype with a count of one. The rearrangement uses TRBV6-1 and TRBJ2-7; 9 positions agree with TRBD1. Germline V CDR1 and CDR2: MNHNS, SASEGT. The V segment lost 6 bases and the J segment 0 bases; nucleotides outside the gene matches: 9. This CDR3 is 16 amino acids long. This CDR3 reads CASRRGGTGSSYEQYF. The CDR3 region has the DNA TGTGCCAGCAGAAGGGGGGGGACAGGGAGCTCCTACGAGCAGTACTTC.

This clonotype was seen a handful of times. The gene calls are TRBV7-2 and TRBJ2-7; TRBD2 matches at 14 bases. Germline V gives CDR1 SGHTA, CDR2 FQGNSA. The CDR3 length is 16 residues. The ends lost 4 bases at V and 0 bases at J; junction bases unmatched: 2. The CDR3 protein is CASSWTSGGISYEQYV. CDR3 nucleotide sequence: TGTGCCAGCAGCTGGACTAGCGGGGGGATCTCCTACGAGCAGTACGTC.

This clonotype turned up a few times. The CDR3 bases are TGTGCCAGCAGCCCTGTCTTTAGCGGGGGCGCAGATACGCAGTATTTT. Translating it yields CASSPVFSGGADTQYF. The chain combines TRBV4-2 with TRBJ2-3; TRBD2 agrees at 9 bases. The germline gives CDR1 LGHNA, CDR2 YNFKEQ. The trim removed 4 bases at V and 4 bases at J, leaving 9 bases unmatched. The length of the CDR3 is 16 residues.

The chain uses TRBV7-3 and TRBJ2-1; 14 bases align to TRBD2. J was trimmed by 6 bases and V by 4 bases; bases with no gene match: 5. Germline assignment: CDR1 SGHTA and CDR2 FQGTGA. This CDR3 region has 16 residues. CDR3 in amino acids: CASSSETSGGANEQFF. CDR3 DNA sequence: TGTGCCAGCAGCTCCGAGACTAGCGGGGGGGCCAATGAGCAGTTCTTC.

This clonotype came up many times. The chain combines TRBV5-1 with TRBJ2-2; tentative D call: TRBD2 (5 bases). The CDR3 length is 15 residues. The V and J ends lost 4 bases and 4 bases respectively, with 14 bases between them. CDR1 SGHRS and CDR2 YFSETQ come from the germline V gene. CDR3 bases: TGCGCCAGCAGCCCCCGGGAATTGAGCACCGGGGAGCTGTTTTTT. Amino acids: CASSPRELSTGELFF.

The gene calls are TRBV7-6 and TRBJ2-3; TRBD1 might be the D (6 bases). Germline V gene sequence: CDR1 SGHVS, CDR2 FNYEAQ. This CDR3 is 16 amino acids long. V dropped 3 bases and J dropped 4 bases, with 17 bases sitting between them. The CDR3 region has the DNA TGTGCCAGCAGCTTGGGGCAGGGGATGAGATCAGATACGCAGTATTTT. Translation gives CASSLGQGMRSDTQYF.

V usage is TRBV5-1 and J usage is TRBJ1-1; possibly TRBD1 for D (5 bases). Germline CDR1 is SGHRS and CDR2 is YFSETQ. The CDR3 length is 12 residues. Trimming removed 2 bases at V and 8 bases at J, with 10 bases between. The CDR3 loop reads CASSLLGQEAFF. In DNA form, the CDR3 reads TGCGCCAGCAGCTTACTGGGGCAAGAAGCTTTCTTT. Combining the CDR3 with reference TRBV5-1 and TRBJ1-1 gives the whole variable domain KAGVTQTPRYLIKTRGQQVTLSCSPISGHRSVSWYQQTPGQGLQFLFEYFSETQRNKGNFPGRFSGRQFSNSRSEMNVSTLELGDSALYLCASSLLGQEAFFGQGTRLTVV.

This clonotype has just a few counts. The rearrangement links TRBV6-2 or TRBV6-3 to TRBJ2-7; D is undetermined. This CDR3 has 12 amino acids. With 5 bases removed from V and 0 bases from J, the gap between germline ends came to 5 bases. Per the germline V gene, CDR1 is MNHEY and CDR2 is SVGEGT. The CDR3 sequence is CASSTRSYEQYF. In DNA, the CDR3 is TGTGCCAGCAGTACCCGCTCCTACGAGCAGTACTTC.

The chain is built from TRBV6-5 and TRBJ2-2; TRBD1 matches 9 bases. This CDR3 has 17 residues. With 0 bases clipped from V and 7 bases from J, the junction kept 9 bases outside the gene matches. Germline V gene data show CDR1 as MNHEY and CDR2 as SVGAGI. CDR3 in amino acids: CASSYSLGTGLIGELFF. CDR3 nucleotide sequence: TGTGCCAGCAGTTACTCGTTAGGGACAGGGTTGATCGGGGAGCTGTTTTTT.

CDR3 protein: CATSRDPDSSGNTIYF. CDR3 DNA: TGTGCCACCAGCAGAGATCCGGATAGCTCTGGAAACACCATATATTTT. J is TRBJ1-3 and V is TRBV15; D is ambiguous. This CDR3 spans 16 amino acids. The germline V gene encodes CDR1 LNHNV and CDR2 YYDKDF (reference sequence). V was trimmed by 0 bases and J by 0 bases, leaving 9 bases between them.

This clonotype was detected a few times. This sequence joins TRBV13 and TRBJ2-7; D unresolved. The CDR3 is 14 amino acids. V lost 3 bases to trimming and J lost 0 bases, with 9 bases between them. Germline V gene data show CDR1 as PRHDT and CDR2 as FYEKMQ (reference sequence). The CDR3 loop is CASSFGQSSYEQYV. Here the CDR3 DNA reads TGTGCCAGCAGCTTTGGCCAGAGCTCCTACGAGCAGTACGTC.

This chain links TRBV6-5 with TRBJ2-5; 12 nucleotides align to TRBD2. V trimming: 2 bases; J trimming: 5 bases; junction bases outside the gene matches: 3. This CDR3 spans 15 amino acids. The germline V gene encodes CDR1 MNHEY and CDR2 SVGAGI. The chain's CDR3 is CASSYQGLAGETQYF. CDR3 sequence (DNA): TGTGCCAGCAGTTACCAAGGACTAGCGGGGGAGACCCAGTACTTC.

The V gene is TRBV7-9, the J gene TRBJ2-1, with 11 nucleotides matching TRBD2. V lost 5 bases, J lost 9 bases, and 9 bases stayed unmatched. The CDR3 is 15 amino acids. Germline CDR1 is SEHNR and CDR2 is FQNEAQ (reference sequence). The CDR3, as DNA: TGTGCCAGCAGCCCGACTAGCGGGACCCTCCCTGAGCAGTTCTTC. Protein: CASSPTSGTLPEQFF.

This clonotype was detected many times. This chain uses TRBV4-3 with TRBJ2-5, with D possibly TRBD1 on 5 matching bases. With 1 base removed from V and 4 bases from J, the gap between germline ends came to 13 bases. CDR1 is LGHNA and CDR2 is YSLEER in the germline V gene. This CDR3 spans 15 amino acids. This CDR3 reads CASSQGWGDLETQYF. The CDR3 DNA follows: TGCGCCAGCAGCCAAGGCTGGGGCGATCTAGAGACCCAGTACTTC.

This clonotype appeared a few times. This chain connects TRBV19 to TRBJ2-3, with 8 bases that match TRBD1. Germline assignment: CDR1 LNHDA and CDR2 SQIVND (reference sequence). Trimming took 5 bases from V and 5 from J; bases not matched to a gene: 15. There are 17 residues in the CDR3. CDR3 DNA: TGTGCCAGTAGTTCTTGGGGGAATGACAGGGGTGAAGATACGCAGTATTTT. It codes for CASSSWGNDRGEDTQYF. The full variable domain, its missing parts supplied by reference TRBV19 and TRBJ2-3, is DGGITQSPKYLFRKEGQNVTLSCEQNLNHDAMYWYRQDPGQGLRLIYYSQIVNDFQKGDIAEGYSVSREKKESFPLTVTSAQKNPTAFYLCASSSWGNDRGEDTQYFGPGTRLTVL.

V usage is TRBV18 and J usage is TRBJ2-4, with no clear D. The germline CDR1 and CDR2 sequences are KGHSH and LQKENI. The CDR3 is made up of 13 amino acids. Deletions cut 1 base from V and 3 bases from J, with 4 bases between. The DNA of the CDR3 is TGTGCCAGCTCACCACAGGGCAAAAACATTCAGTACTTC. Amino acids: CASSPQGKNIQYF.